Given below is one TCR beta chain in context. Its target is not known. Profiled with immunoSEQ multiplex PCR; TCRdb holds only in-frame clones, not every one. Of under 1 million clones in the sample, around 93% were seen once. Naive CD8 cells, CD45RO-negative and positively selected for CCR7, excluded terminally differentiated effector memory CD45RA+ cells. Healthy HIV-negative adults with no recent acute infections or vaccinations were recruited as donors. This entry is derived from a study of shared clonotypes between healthy human individuals. Study-level findings and limits: Memory subsets generally showed lower estimated richness than naive subsets.

The sequencing sample was made of naive CD8+ T cells sorted from blood. This clonotype was obtained from a man aged 25-45 years in good health.

Here the CDR3 DNA reads TGTGCCAGCAGCTTCTTGGGACAGGGCTCCTATGAAGCTTTCTTT. Translation: CASSFLGQGSYEAFF. The chain has TRBV7-9 and TRBJ1-1; 9 positions match TRBD1. Trimming cost V 3 bases and J 7 bases; bases outside gene matches: 9. From germline, CDR1 is SEHNR and CDR2 FQNEAQ (reference sequence). This CDR3 is 15 amino acids long. Variable domain in full (rest from reference TRBV7-9 and TRBJ1-1): DTGVSQNPRHKITKRGQNVTFRCDPISEHNRLYWYRQTLGQGPEFLTYFQNEAQLEKSRLLSDRFSAERPKGSFSTLEIQRTEQGDSAMYLCASSFLGQGSYEAFFGQGTRLTVV.